This T cell receptor beta chain was obtained from a study of vaccination effects on CD4 cells after COVID-19. Details on this clone: Its antigen is currently unknown.

Antigen-specific CD4+ T cell clonotypes were called by their expansion after viral peptide-pool culture in ViraFEST. At the end of roughly ten days of culture, CD4+ T cells were isolated. A positive SARS-CoV-2 PCR test fell between March and December 2020. TCRdb keeps only in-frame clones here, not all; method: immunoSEQ multiplex PCR. The sample has under 20,000 clones; around 76% are singletons. The CDR3 length is 16 residues. Germline loops: CDR1 ENHRY, CDR2 SYGVKD. J was trimmed by 1 base and V by 4 bases; bases with no gene match: 6. The receptor's source is a human donor who had a prior SARS-CoV-2 infection. The material sequenced was CD4+ T cells from PBMCs cultured with SARS-CoV-2 spike peptides, taken before COVID-19 vaccination. V usage is TRBV10-3 and J usage is TRBJ2-5; 10 bases fit TRBD2. This CDR3 reads CAISGSSGGAQETQYF. The DNA for the CDR3 is TGTGCCATCAGTGGTTCGAGCGGGGGGGCCCAAGAGACCCAGTACTTC.